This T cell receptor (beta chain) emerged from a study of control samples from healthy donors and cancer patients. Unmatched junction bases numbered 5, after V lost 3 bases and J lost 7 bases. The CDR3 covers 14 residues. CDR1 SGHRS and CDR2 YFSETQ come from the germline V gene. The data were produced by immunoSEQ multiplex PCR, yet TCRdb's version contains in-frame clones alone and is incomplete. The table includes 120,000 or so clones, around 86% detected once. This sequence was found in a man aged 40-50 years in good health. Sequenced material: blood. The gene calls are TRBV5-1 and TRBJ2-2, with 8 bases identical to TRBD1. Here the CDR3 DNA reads TGCGCCAGCAGCTGGGACAGGCCAAACGGGGAGCTGTTTTTT. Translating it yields CASSWDRPNGELFF. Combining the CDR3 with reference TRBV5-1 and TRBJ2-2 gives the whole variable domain KAGVTQTPRYLIKTRGQQVTLSCSPISGHRSVSWYQQTPGQGLQFLFEYFSETQRNKGNFPGRFSGRQFSNSRSEMNVSTLELGDSALYLCASSWDRPNGELFFGEGSRLTVL.